This T cell receptor beta chain was recovered during a study of Graves' ophthalmopathy and Graves' hyperthyroidism. Study background: Blood was drawn at initial diagnosis, before any treatment.

Amplification of TCR beta CDR3 regions used RNA transcripts. Second-round multiplex PCR came after a first-round RT-PCR that employed HTBI primers. TCRdb itself ran the multiplex PCR reads through MiXCR, one entry per CDR3 protein. The sample yields 200,000 to 300,000 distinct CDR3 sequences, around 50% seen once. Moderate-to-severe activity, CAS ≥3, NOSPECS ≥4 and duration under 3 months were recorded for donors with ophthalmopathy. CDR1 and CDR2 from the germline V gene are SGHKS and YYEKEE (reference sequence). The CDR3 consists of 14 residues. The V gene end was trimmed by 5 bases and the J gene end by 2 bases; junction bases not matched to a gene: 3.

What was sequenced was peripheral blood. This rearrangement joins TRBV5-5 to TRBJ2-2; 7 bases line up with TRBD2. The TCR was taken from an adult man with Graves' ophthalmopathy. The CDR3: CASSRTSNTGELFF. The CDR3 DNA sequence: TGTGCCAGCAGTCGGACTAGTAACACCGGGGAGCTGTTTTTT.